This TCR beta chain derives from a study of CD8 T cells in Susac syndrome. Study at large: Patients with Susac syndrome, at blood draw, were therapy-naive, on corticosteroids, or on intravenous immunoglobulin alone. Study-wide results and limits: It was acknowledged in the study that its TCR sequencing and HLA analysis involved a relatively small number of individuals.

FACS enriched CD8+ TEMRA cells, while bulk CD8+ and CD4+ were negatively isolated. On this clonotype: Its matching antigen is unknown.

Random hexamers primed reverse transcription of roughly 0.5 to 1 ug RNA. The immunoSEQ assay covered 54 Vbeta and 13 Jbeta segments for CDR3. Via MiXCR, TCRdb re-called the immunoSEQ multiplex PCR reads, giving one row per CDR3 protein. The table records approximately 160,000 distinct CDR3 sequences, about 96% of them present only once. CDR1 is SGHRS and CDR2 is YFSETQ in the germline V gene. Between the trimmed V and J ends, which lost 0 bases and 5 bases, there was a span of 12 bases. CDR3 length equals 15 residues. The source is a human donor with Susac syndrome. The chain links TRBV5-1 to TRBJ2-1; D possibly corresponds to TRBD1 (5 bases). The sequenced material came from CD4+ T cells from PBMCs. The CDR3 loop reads CASSLGTGDNNEQFF. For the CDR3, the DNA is TGCGCCAGCAGCTTGGGAACAGGAGACAACAATGAGCAGTTCTTC.